One T cell receptor (beta chain) is described in this entry. Its antigen is unknown. Amplified TCR beta CDR3 regions derived from RNA transcripts. The HTBI primer set was used in a first-round RT-PCR of the TCR CDR3. TCRdb redid the calling of the multiplex PCR reads with MiXCR, one entry per CDR3 protein. This table holds roughly 500,000 distinct CDR3 sequences, about 45% found once. The data were obtained in a study of T cells in Graves' hyperthyroidism and ophthalmopathy. Overall study results and limits: The model identified upcoming ophthalmopathy a median around 6 months ahead of onset. Blood also contained most expanded thyroid clonotypes above 0.001.

Germline lookup yields CDR1 MNHEY and CDR2 SVGAGI. This CDR3 region has 16 residues. V was cut by 4 bases and J by 8 bases, with 23 bases left in between. Patients showing uncontrolled infection, other autoimmune disease, pregnancy or lactation were ineligible. On the basis of clinical symptoms, serum thyroxine and TRAb, thyroid ultrasound and orbital computed tomography, diagnoses were made. V usage is TRBV6-5 and J usage is TRBJ1-2, with D perhaps TRBD1 (5 bases). What was sequenced was peripheral blood or thyroid tissue (not recorded which). This sequence was found in an adult woman with Graves' disease, either hyperthyroidism or ophthalmopathy (not recorded which). This chain's CDR3 is CASSSGRETAIWGYTF. In DNA, the CDR3 is TGTGCCAGCAGTTCGGGACGGGAAACGGCAATTTGGGGCTACACCTTC.